One T cell receptor (beta chain) is described in this entry. The data originate from a study of blood T cell repertoires in COVID-19. The overall study: From the United States, Italy and Spain came samples of acute and convalescent COVID-19. PBMCs, B-cell-depleted T cells, or T cells were the source of the cDNA or gDNA that made up the material.

Trimming at V came to 8 bases and at J to 4 bases, leaving 19 bases not matched to a gene. CDR3 length: 17 residues. Germline values: CDR1 SNHLY, CDR2 FYNNEI. Original data processing: Quantification of nucleated cells was approximated via reference gene primer amplification. Assay used: immunoSEQ multiplex PCR; TCRdb lists only in-frame clones, some missing. That table furnishes V, J and clone size, whereas the DNA furnished D and trimming. Of about 190,000 clones detected, approximately 88% appear once; the ten largest clones hold around 4%. The material sequenced was peripheral blood. The J gene is TRBJ2-7, the V gene TRBV2; 8 nucleotides match TRBD2. This receptor was obtained from a woman aged 25 to 39 with acute or convalescent COVID-19. DNA of the CDR3: TGTGCCAGCTCGGGAGGGCCGATCGGTAGTATGGGGTACGAGCAGTACTTC. Protein: CASSGGPIGSMGYEQYF.